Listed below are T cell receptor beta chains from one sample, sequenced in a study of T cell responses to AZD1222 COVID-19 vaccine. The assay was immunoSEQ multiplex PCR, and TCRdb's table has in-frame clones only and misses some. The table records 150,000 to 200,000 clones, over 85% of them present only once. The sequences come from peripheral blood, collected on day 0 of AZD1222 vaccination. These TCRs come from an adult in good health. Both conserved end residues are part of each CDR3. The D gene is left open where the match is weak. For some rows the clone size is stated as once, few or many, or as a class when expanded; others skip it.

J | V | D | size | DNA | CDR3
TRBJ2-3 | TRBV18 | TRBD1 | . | TGTGCCAGCTCACTGGACAGGGTTAGGGATACGCAGTATTTT | CASSLDRVRDTQYF
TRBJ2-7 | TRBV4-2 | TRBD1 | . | TGTGCCAGCAGCCCACGGGGACAGGGCTACGAGCAGTACTTC | CASSPRGQGYEQYF
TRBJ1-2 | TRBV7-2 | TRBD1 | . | TGTGCCAGCAGCTTCTCCGGGACAGGGCGCGGCTATGGCTACACCTTC | CASSFSGTGRGYGYTF
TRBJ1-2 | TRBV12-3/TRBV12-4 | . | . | TGTGCCAGCAGTTTATACAGGACATATGGCTACACCTTC | CASSLYRTYGYTF
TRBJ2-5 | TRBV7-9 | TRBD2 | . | TGTGCCAGCAGCTTTTCGGGACTAGCGGAACAAGAGACCCAGTACTTC | CASSFSGLAEQETQYF
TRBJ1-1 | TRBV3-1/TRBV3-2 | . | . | TGTGCCAGCAGCCACATTGGGGGGCAAGCGGGCACTGAAGCTTTCTTT | CASSHIGGQAGTEAFF
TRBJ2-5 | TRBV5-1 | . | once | TGCGCCAGCAGCCTTAGTGTGTCGGCAGAGACCCAGTACTTC | CASSLSVSAETQYF
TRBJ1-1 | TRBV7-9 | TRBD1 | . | TGTGCCAGCAGCATACATACAGGGGGGAACACTGAAGCTTTCTTT | CASSIHTGGNTEAFF
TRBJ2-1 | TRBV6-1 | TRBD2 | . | TGTGCCAGCAGTGAATGGGGTCCGGGACTAGCTGAAGGCAATGAGCAGTTCTTC | CASSEWGPGLAEGNEQFF
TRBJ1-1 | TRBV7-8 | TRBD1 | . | TGTGCCAGCAGCCGAGGCAGAGCCGGGACAGGGCCCATGAGCACTGAAGCTTTCTTT | CASSRGRAGTGPMSTEAFF
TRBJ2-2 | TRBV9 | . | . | TGTGCCAGCAGCGTATTCGCGGGATCGAACACCGGGGAGCTGTTTTTT | CASSVFAGSNTGELFF
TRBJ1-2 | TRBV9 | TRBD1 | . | TGTGCCAGCAGCGATGCGACAGGGGGCAACTATGGCTACACCTTC | CASSDATGGNYGYTF
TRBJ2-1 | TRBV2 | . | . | TGTGCGAGAAGCAGGGATAATAATGAGCAGTTCTTC | CARSRDNNEQFF
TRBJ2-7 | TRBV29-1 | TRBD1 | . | TGCAGCGTTGCCCTAACCGGGACAGGGGACGAGCAGTACTTC | CSVALTGTGDEQYF
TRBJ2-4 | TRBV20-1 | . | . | TGCAGTGCTAGTTCCTCAGCCGTAGCCAAAAACATTCAGTACTTC | CSASSSAVAKNIQYF
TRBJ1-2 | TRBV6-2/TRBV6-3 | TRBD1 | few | TGTGCCAGCAGCCACATGTTCAGGGGGTCTAACTATGGCTACACCTTC | CASSHMFRGSNYGYTF
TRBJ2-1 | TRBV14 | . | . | TGTGCCAGCAGCCCAGTCAGGGACCCTTCCTACAATGAGCAGTTCTTC | CASSPVRDPSYNEQFF
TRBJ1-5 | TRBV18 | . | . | TGTGCCAGCTCACCGGGTAGCAATCAGCCCCAGCATTTT | CASSPGSNQPQHF
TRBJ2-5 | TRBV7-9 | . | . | TGTGCCAGCAGCTCGTTGGAGCAAGAGACCCAGTACTTC | CASSSLEQETQYF
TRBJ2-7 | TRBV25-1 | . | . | TGTGCCGGCGACATCTCCTACGAGCAGTACTTC | CAGDISYEQYF
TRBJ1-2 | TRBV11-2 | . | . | TGTGCCAGCAGCTGGGAGGGAAAGGGTTACGGGGTTAACTATGGCTACACCTTC | CASSWEGKGYGVNYGYTF
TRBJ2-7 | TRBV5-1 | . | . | TGCGCCAGCAGCTTGGATTACAACTCCTACGAGCAGTACTTC | CASSLDYNSYEQYF
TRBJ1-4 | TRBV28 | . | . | TGTGCCAGCAGTTTAGTTCGACTGGCGGGGGTGGGGGAAAAACTGTTTTTT | CASSLVRLAGVGEKLFF
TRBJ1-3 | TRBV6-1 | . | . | TGTGCCAGCAGTGTCGATTGGGGGGACTCTGGAAACACCATATATTTT | CASSVDWGDSGNTIYF
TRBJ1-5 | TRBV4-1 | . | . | TGCGCCAGCAGCAAAAATCGGGATAGCAATCAGCCCCAGCATTTT | CASSKNRDSNQPQHF
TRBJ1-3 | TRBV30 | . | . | TGTGCCTGGAGTGTAGGGCCTGCGGGAAACACCATATATTTT | CAWSVGPAGNTIYF